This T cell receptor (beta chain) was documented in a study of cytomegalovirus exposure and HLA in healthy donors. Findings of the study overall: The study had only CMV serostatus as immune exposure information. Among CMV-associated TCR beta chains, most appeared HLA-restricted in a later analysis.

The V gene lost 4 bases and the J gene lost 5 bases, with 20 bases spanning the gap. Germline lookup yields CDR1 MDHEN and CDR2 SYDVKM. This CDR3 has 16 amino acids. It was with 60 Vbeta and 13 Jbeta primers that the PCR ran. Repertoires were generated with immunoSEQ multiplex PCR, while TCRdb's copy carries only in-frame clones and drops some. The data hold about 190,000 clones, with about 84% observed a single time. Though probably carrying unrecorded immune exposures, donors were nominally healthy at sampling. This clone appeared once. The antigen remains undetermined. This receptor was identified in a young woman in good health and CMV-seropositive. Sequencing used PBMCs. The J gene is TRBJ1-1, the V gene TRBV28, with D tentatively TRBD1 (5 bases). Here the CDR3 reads CASSSGLLGGGTEAFF. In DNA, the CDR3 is TGTGCCAGCAGTTCAGGTCTCCTTGGGGGAGGAACTGAAGCTTTCTTT.